This TCR beta chain was obtained from a study of OX40 agonist ivuxolimab in advanced cancers. Profiled with immunoSEQ multiplex PCR; TCRdb holds only in-frame clones, not every one. The sample has tens of thousands of clones, more than 80% seen once. The starting material was CD4+ or CD8+ T cells sorted from blood, obtained in a trial of the OX40 agonist ivuxolimab. This receptor was obtained from an adult with an advanced solid tumor such as melanoma, head and neck, liver or kidney cancer.

DNA for the CDR3: TGTGCCAGCAGTCCTACAGGGGGCTACACCTTC. Residues: CASSPTGGYTF. The chain joins TRBV2 to TRBJ1-2, with D perhaps matching TRBD1 (6 bases). The CDR3 runs to 11 residues. Germline V gives CDR1 SNHLY, CDR2 FYNNEI. Trimming stripped 5 bases from V and 8 bases from J, with 9 bases between.